This T cell receptor beta chain was captured in a study of brain metastases from non-small cell lung cancer. From germline, CDR1 is SGHRS and CDR2 YFSETQ. The CDR3 totals 14 residues. V dropped 0 bases and J dropped 2 bases, with 7 bases sitting between them. Sequencing was performed with immunoSEQ multiplex PCR; in TCRdb, only in-frame clones are kept and a portion is missing. This table has under 3,000 clones, more than 70% appearing once. The receptor was isolated from a donor at least 40 years old with non-small cell lung cancer. This chain connects TRBV5-1 to TRBJ2-3; D gene unclear. Source material: tumor-adjacent normal tissue. The CDR3 DNA reads as TGCGCCAGCAGCTTGGTCACCTTCACAGATACGCAGTATTTT. Encoded protein: CASSLVTFTDTQYF.